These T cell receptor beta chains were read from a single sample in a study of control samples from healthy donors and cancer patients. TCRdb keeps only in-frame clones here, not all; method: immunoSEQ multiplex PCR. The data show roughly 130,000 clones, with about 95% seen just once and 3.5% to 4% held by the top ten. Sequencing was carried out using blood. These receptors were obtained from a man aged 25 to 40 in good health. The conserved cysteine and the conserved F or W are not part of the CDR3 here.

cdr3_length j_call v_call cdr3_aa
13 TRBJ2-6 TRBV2 ASRDSSSGANVLT
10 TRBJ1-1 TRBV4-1 ASSAGVSEAF
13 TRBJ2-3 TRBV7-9 ASSPGGTGSDTQY
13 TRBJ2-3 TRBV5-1 ASSLALPSTDTQY
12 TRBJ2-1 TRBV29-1 SVAGTSGYNEQF
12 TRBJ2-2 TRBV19 ASSQAGDTGELF
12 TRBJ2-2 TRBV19 ASSIGGATGELF
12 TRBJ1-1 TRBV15 ATSRDRLNTEAF
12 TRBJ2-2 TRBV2 ASGPWENTGELF
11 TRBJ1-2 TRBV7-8 ASSSPRSYGYT
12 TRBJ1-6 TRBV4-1 ASSQPGVDSPLH
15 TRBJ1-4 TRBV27 ASSPTGTAAGREKLF
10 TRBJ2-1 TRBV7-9 ASSLDYLGQF
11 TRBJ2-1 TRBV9 ASSAVTRDEQF
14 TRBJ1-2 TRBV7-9 ASSPGGVWLYYGYT
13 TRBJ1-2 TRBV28 ASSGPGQGGYGYT
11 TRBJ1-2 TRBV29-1 SVPRVAGVGYT
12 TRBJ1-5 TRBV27 ASSPGTSNQPQH
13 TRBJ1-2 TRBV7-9 ASSLEDQLHYGYT
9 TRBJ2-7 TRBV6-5 ASSSLDEQY
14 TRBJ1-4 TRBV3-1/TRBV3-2 ASSQDPAGPNEKLF
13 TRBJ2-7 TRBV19 ASSIRAGLGYEQY
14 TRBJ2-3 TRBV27 ASRQRTGRNTDTQY
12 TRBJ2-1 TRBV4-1 ASSQGGDVNEQF
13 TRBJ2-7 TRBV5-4 ASSSPTGDRVQQY
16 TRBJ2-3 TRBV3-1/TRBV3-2 ASSPTRLAGESTDTQY
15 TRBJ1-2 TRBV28 ASSGVDNPGQAYGYT
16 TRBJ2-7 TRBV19 ASSIEGGRGSGQYEQY